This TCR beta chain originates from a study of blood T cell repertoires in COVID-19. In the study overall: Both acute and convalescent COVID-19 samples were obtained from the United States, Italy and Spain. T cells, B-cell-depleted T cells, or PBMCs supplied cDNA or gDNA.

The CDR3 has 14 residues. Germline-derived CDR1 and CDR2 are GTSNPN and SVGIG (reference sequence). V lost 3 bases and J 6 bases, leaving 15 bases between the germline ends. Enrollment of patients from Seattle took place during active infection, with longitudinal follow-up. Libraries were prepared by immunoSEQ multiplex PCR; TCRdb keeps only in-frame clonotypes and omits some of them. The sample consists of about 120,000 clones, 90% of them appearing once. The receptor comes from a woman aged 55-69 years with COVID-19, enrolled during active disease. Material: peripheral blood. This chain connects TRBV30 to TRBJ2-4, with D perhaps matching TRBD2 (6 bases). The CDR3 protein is CAWRGGRLVNIQYF. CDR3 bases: TGTGCCTGGAGAGGTGGGAGACTAGTAAACATTCAGTACTTC.